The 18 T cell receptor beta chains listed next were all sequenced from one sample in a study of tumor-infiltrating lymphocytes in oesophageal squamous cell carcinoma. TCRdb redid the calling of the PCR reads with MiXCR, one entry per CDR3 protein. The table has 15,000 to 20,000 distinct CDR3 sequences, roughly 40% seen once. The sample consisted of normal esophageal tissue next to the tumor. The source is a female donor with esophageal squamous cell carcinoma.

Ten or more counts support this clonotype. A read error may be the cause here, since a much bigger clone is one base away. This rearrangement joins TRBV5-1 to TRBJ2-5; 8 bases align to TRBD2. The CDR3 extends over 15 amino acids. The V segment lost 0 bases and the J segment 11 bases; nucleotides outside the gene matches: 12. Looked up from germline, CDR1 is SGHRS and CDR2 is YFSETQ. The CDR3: CASSLVAGSRVEQYF. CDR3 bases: TGCGCCAGCAGCTTGGTAGCGGGGAGTAGGGTTGAGCAGTACTTC.

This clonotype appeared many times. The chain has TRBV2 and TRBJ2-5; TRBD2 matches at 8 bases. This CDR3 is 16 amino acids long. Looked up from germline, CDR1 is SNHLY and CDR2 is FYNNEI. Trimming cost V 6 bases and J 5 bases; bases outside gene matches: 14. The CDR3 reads CASSSPPGLGWETQYF. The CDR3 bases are TGTGCCAGCAGCTCCCCCCCGGGACTAGGCTGGGAGACCCAGTACTTC. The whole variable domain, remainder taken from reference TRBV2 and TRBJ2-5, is EPEVTQTPSHQVTQMGQEVILRCVPISNHLYFYWYRQILGQKVEFLVSFYNNEISEKSEIFDDQFSVERPDGSNFTLKIRSTKLEDSAMYFCASSSPPGLGWETQYFGPGTRLLVL.

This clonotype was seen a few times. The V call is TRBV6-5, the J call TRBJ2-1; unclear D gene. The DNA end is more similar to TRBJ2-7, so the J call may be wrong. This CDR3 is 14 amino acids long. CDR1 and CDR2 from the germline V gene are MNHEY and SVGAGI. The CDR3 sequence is CASSYSKIPFEQYF. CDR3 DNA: TGTGCCAGCAGTTACTCGAAAATCCCTTTTGAGCAGTACTTC.

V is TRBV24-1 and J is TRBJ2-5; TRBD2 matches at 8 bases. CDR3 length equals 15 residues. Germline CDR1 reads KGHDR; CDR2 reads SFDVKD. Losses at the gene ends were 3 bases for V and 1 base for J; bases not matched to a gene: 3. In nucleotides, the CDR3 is TGTGCCACCAGTGATGCGGGAGGAGCCCAAGAGACCCAGTACTTC. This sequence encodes CATSDAGGAQETQYF.

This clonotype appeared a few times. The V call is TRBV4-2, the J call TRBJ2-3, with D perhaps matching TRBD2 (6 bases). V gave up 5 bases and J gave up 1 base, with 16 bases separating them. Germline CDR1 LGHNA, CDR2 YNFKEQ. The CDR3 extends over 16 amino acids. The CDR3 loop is CASSARRASGTDTQYF. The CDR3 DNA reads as TGTGCCAGCAGCGCCCGGAGGGCTAGCGGCACAGATACGCAGTATTTT.

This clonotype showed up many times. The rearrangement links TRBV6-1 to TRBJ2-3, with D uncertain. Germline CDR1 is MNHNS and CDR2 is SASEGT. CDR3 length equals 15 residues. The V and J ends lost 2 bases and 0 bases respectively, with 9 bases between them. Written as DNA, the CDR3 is TGTGCCAGCAGTGAATTCCTCTCTAGCACAGATACGCAGTATTTT. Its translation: CASSEFLSSTDTQYF.

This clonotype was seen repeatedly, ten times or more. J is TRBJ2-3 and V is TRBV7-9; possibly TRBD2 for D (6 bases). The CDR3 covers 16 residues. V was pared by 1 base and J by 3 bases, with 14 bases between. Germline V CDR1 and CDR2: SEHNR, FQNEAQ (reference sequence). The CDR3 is CASSLGRGRRTDTQYF. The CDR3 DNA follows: TGTGCCAGCAGCTTAGGGCGGGGAAGAAGGACAGATACGCAGTATTTT.

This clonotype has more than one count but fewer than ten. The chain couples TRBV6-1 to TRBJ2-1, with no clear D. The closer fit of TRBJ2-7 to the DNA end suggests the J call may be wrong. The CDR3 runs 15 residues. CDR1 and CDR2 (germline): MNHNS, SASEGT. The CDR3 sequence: CASTSLAGSYNEQYF. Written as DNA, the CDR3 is TGTGCCAGCACTTCCCTCGCAGGCTCCTACAATGAGCAGTACTTC.

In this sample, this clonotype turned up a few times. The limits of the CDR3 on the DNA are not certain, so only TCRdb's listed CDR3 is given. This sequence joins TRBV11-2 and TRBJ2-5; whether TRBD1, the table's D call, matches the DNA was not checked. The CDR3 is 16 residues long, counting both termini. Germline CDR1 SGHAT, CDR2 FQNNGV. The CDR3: CASSFMVPPRDPVLRF.

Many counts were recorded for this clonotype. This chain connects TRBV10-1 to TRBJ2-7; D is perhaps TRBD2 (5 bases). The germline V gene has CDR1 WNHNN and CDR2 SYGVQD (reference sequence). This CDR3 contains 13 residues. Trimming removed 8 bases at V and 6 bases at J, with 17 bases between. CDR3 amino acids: CASSSNRGTEQYF. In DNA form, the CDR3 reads TGCGCCAGCTCCTCAAATCGGGGTACCGAGCAGTACTTC.

The CDR3 DNA is TGTGCCAGCAGCTTAACCGGTCCAGATACGCAGTATTTT. Residues: CASSLTGPDTQYF. The chain employs TRBV7-3 and TRBJ2-3; the D is unclear. The V end was cut by 0 bases, the J end by 4 bases, with 5 bases between. CDR3 length equals 13 residues. Per the germline V gene, CDR1 is SGHTA and CDR2 is FQGTGA.

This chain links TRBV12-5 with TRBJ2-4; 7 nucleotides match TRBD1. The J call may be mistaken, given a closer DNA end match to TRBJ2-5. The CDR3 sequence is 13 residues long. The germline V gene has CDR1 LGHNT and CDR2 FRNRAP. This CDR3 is CASVTGKGETQYF. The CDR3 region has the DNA TGTGCTAGTGTGACAGGGAAAGGGGAGACCCAGTACTTC.

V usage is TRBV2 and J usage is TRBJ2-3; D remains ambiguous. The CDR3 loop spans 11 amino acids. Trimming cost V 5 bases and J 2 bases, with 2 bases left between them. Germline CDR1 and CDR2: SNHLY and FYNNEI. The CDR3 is CASSNTDTQYF. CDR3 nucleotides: TGTGCCAGCAGTAACACAGATACGCAGTATTTT.

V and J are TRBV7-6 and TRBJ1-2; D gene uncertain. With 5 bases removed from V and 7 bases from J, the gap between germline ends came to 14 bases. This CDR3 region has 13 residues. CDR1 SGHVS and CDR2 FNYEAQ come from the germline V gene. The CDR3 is CASSDGSFPGYTF. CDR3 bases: TGTGCCAGCAGCGACGGGAGTTTCCCTGGCTACACCTTC.

This CDR3 is CASHRGGVRGTQYF. For the CDR3, the DNA is TGTGCCAGTCACAGGGGCGGGGTACGAGGTACGCAGTATTTT. This sequence joins TRBV12-3 or TRBV12-4 and TRBJ2-3, with D possibly being TRBD1 (7 bases). V lost 9 bases and J 8 bases, leaving 21 bases between the germline ends. The CDR3 contains 14 residues.

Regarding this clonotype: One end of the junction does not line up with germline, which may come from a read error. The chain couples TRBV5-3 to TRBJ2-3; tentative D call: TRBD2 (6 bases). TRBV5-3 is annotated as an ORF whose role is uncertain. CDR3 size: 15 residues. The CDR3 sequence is CASSSRLERADTQYF. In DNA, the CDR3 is TGCGCCAGCAGCTCGCGGCTGGAGCGGGCAGATACGCAGTATTTT.

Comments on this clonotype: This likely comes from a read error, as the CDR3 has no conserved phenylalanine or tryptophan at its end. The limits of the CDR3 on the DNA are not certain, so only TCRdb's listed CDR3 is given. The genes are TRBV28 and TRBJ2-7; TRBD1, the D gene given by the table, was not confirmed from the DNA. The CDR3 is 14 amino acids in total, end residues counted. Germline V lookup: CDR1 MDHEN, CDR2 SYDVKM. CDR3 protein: CASSLGGILRAVLS.

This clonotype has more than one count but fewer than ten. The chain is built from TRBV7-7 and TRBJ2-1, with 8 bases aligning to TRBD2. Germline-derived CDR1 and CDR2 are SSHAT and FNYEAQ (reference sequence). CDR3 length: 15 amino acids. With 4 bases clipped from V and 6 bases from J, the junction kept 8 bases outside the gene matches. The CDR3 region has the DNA TGTGCCAGCAGCTCACGGGGGGGCCGAGGCAATGAGCAGTTCTTC. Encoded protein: CASSSRGGRGNEQFF.